Listed below are T cell receptor beta chains from one sample, sequenced in a study of cytomegalovirus exposure and HLA in healthy donors. Method: immunoSEQ multiplex PCR; TCRdb's copy keeps in-frame clones and lacks some. The table includes some 150,000 clones, 80% to 90% detected once. The sequencing input was PBMCs. The receptors stem from a woman between 40 and 50 years old in good health and CMV-seropositive. CDR3s include the opening cysteine and the closing phenylalanine or tryptophan. Each record gives: J gene, V gene, D gene, clone size, CDR3 DNA, CDR3 protein. The D gene is left open where the match is weak. Where a row states a size, it is once, few, many or the class of an expanded clone; other rows omit it.

j_gene: TRBJ2-7; v_gene: TRBV29-1; d_gene: TRBD2; abundance: -; CDR3nt: TGCAGCGTTGGGGGGGGTAATGGAAGGGTCGAGCAGTACTTC; CDR3aa: CSVGGGNGRVEQYF
j_gene: TRBJ2-5; v_gene: TRBV2; d_gene: -; abundance: -; CDR3nt: TGTGCCAGCAGTGATGACAGACAAGAGACCCAGTACTTC; CDR3aa: CASSDDRQETQYF
j_gene: TRBJ2-7; v_gene: TRBV30; d_gene: -; abundance: -; CDR3nt: TGTGCCTGGAGCTCCGACAGAGACGGGCAGTACTTC; CDR3aa: CAWSSDRDGQYF
j_gene: TRBJ2-3; v_gene: TRBV5-4; d_gene: TRBD2; abundance: -; CDR3nt: TGTGCCAGCAGCTTCCGACTAGCGGAGAACACAGATACGCAGTATTTT; CDR3aa: CASSFRLAENTDTQYF
j_gene: TRBJ1-6; v_gene: TRBV30; d_gene: -; abundance: -; CDR3nt: TGTGCCTGGAGGGGGTGGGACAAGGAGTCACCCCTCCACTTT; CDR3aa: CAWRGWDKESPLHF
j_gene: TRBJ2-3; v_gene: TRBV11-2; d_gene: -; abundance: -; CDR3nt: TGTGCCAGCAGCTTAGTTCGTGGGGGCCCAACGATTACGCAGTATTTT; CDR3aa: CASSLVRGGPTITQYF
j_gene: TRBJ2-1; v_gene: TRBV30; d_gene: TRBD2; abundance: -; CDR3nt: TGTGCCTGGAGTGTACGTGGACTAGCGGGCTCCTACAATGAGCAGTTCTTC; CDR3aa: CAWSVRGLAGSYNEQFF
j_gene: TRBJ2-7; v_gene: TRBV2; d_gene: TRBD2; abundance: once; CDR3nt: TGTGCCAGCAGCGGTTTTAGCGGGAGCGGTACCTACGAGCAGTACTTC; CDR3aa: CASSGFSGSGTYEQYF
j_gene: TRBJ2-3; v_gene: TRBV5-4; d_gene: TRBD2; abundance: -; CDR3nt: TGTGCCAGCAGCTGGGGGACTAGCTTCGGTGAGACGCAGTATTTT; CDR3aa: CASSWGTSFGETQYF
j_gene: TRBJ2-1; v_gene: TRBV9; d_gene: TRBD2; abundance: -; CDR3nt: TGTGCCAGCAGCATAAATTCCGGGAGGGTAAATGAGCAGTTCTTC; CDR3aa: CASSINSGRVNEQFF
j_gene: TRBJ1-3; v_gene: TRBV6-1; d_gene: -; abundance: -; CDR3nt: TGTGCCACTTCAAATACAGGGATAGGAAACACCATATATTTT; CDR3aa: CATSNTGIGNTIYF
j_gene: TRBJ1-2; v_gene: TRBV2; d_gene: -; abundance: -; CDR3nt: TGTGCCAGCAGCGCAGAGGCAGATTGGATAGACTATGGCTACACCTTC; CDR3aa: CASSAEADWIDYGYTF
j_gene: TRBJ1-1; v_gene: TRBV5-1; d_gene: -; abundance: few; CDR3nt: TGCGCCAGCAGCTTGATCGGGGATGAAGCTTTCTTT; CDR3aa: CASSLIGDEAFF
j_gene: TRBJ2-5; v_gene: TRBV13; d_gene: -; abundance: -; CDR3nt: TGTGCCAGCAGGAGGGACACGGGAGGGACCCAGTACTTC; CDR3aa: CASRRDTGGTQYF
j_gene: TRBJ2-2; v_gene: TRBV7-2; d_gene: TRBD2; abundance: few; CDR3nt: TGTGCCAGCAGTTTTCCCCCGGGACTAGCGGGAGGCAGGGAAGTGCTGTTTTTT; CDR3aa: CASSFPPGLAGGREVLFF
j_gene: TRBJ2-3; v_gene: TRBV19; d_gene: TRBD2; abundance: -; CDR3nt: TGTGCCAGTAGTTCACTAGCGGGAGAAACAGATACGCAGTATTTT; CDR3aa: CASSSLAGETDTQYF
j_gene: TRBJ1-1; v_gene: TRBV5-4; d_gene: -; abundance: -; CDR3nt: TGTGCCAGCAGCGTCGGTACTCTGTCGGGGGGCACTGAAGCTTTCTTT; CDR3aa: CASSVGTLSGGTEAFF
j_gene: TRBJ2-7; v_gene: TRBV10-2; d_gene: TRBD1; abundance: -; CDR3nt: TGCGCCAGCAGTGATCTAAAAACGGACAGGGGACGCTACGAGCAGTACTTC; CDR3aa: CASSDLKTDRGRYEQYF
j_gene: TRBJ2-3; v_gene: TRBV9; d_gene: -; abundance: -; CDR3nt: TGTGCCAGCAGCGTAGGAGGTAGCACAGATACGCAGTATTTT; CDR3aa: CASSVGGSTDTQYF
j_gene: TRBJ2-1; v_gene: TRBV4-2; d_gene: TRBD2; abundance: -; CDR3nt: TGTGCCAGCAGCCAAGATGCGGGACTAGCGGAGGGAAATGAGCAGTTCTTC; CDR3aa: CASSQDAGLAEGNEQFF
j_gene: TRBJ2-3; v_gene: TRBV1; d_gene: -; abundance: -; CDR3nt: TGCACCAGCAGCCACCCCCTCCCGGGACTAGCGGGAGGGCCCTCGGGAGATACGCAGTATTTT; CDR3aa: CTSSHPLPGLAGGPSGDTQYF
j_gene: TRBJ1-5; v_gene: TRBV7-8; d_gene: -; abundance: -; CDR3nt: TGTGCCAGCAGCGGACCGCCGCTGGCGGGGGGCAATCAGCCCCAGCATTTT; CDR3aa: CASSGPPLAGGNQPQHF
j_gene: TRBJ1-4; v_gene: TRBV9; d_gene: -; abundance: -; CDR3nt: TGTGCCAGCAGCGTAGGAAGGGGCGGTGAAAAACTGTTTTTT; CDR3aa: CASSVGRGGEKLFF
j_gene: TRBJ2-2; v_gene: TRBV28; d_gene: TRBD2; abundance: once; CDR3nt: TGTGCCAGCAGTTTAACTACTAGCGGGAACACCGGGGAGCTGTTTTTT; CDR3aa: CASSLTTSGNTGELFF
j_gene: TRBJ1-1; v_gene: TRBV4-2; d_gene: -; abundance: -; CDR3nt: TGTGCCAGCAGCTCTCCTCCGGACAGTGAAGCTTTCTTT; CDR3aa: CASSSPPDSEAFF
j_gene: TRBJ2-4; v_gene: TRBV9; d_gene: -; abundance: once; CDR3nt: TGTGCCAGCGCAGGGGTAGCCAAAAACATTCAGTACTTC; CDR3aa: CASAGVAKNIQYF
j_gene: TRBJ2-3; v_gene: TRBV9; d_gene: -; abundance: -; CDR3nt: TGTGCCAGCAGCGTAGGGGTGGGAGCCACAGATACGCAGTATTTT; CDR3aa: CASSVGVGATDTQYF
j_gene: TRBJ2-1; v_gene: TRBV7-9; d_gene: -; abundance: -; CDR3nt: TGTGCCAGCAGCTTTTCGGGTAATGAGCAGTTCTTC; CDR3aa: CASSFSGNEQFF
j_gene: TRBJ2-3; v_gene: TRBV19; d_gene: -; abundance: -; CDR3nt: TGTGCCAGTTCCCTAGACCCCGGCACAGATACGCAGTATTTT; CDR3aa: CASSLDPGTDTQYF
j_gene: TRBJ1-2; v_gene: TRBV4-3; d_gene: -; abundance: few; CDR3nt: TGCGCCAGCAGCCAAGCCCCGGACAGCTTCTATGGCTACACCTTC; CDR3aa: CASSQAPDSFYGYTF
j_gene: TRBJ1-6; v_gene: TRBV6-4; d_gene: TRBD1; abundance: -; CDR3nt: TGTGCCAGCAGGCCACAGGGGGTCGGACTTAATTCACCCCTCCACTTT; CDR3aa: CASRPQGVGLNSPLHF
j_gene: TRBJ1-5; v_gene: TRBV27; d_gene: -; abundance: -; CDR3nt: TGTGCCAGCAGTTCCCGAGATCAGCCCCAGCATTTT; CDR3aa: CASSSRDQPQHF
j_gene: TRBJ1-1; v_gene: TRBV27; d_gene: TRBD1; abundance: -; CDR3nt: TGTGCCAGCAGTTTATGGACAGGGTGCGGTTTCTTT; CDR3aa: CASSLWTGCGFF